This T cell receptor beta chain was observed in a study of shared clonotypes between healthy human individuals (dated by TCRdb to 2020 to 2022). The study in broad terms: Three men and a couple of women, aged 18 to 49 years, made up the cohort. To estimate repertoire size and how much clonotype sharing occurs between individuals, the study deeply sequenced the blood TCR repertoires of roughly 5 healthy adults. Per donor, leukapheresis produced somewhere between about 0.9 and 9.5 billion PBMCs. Different laboratories and diverse techniques were used to prepare libraries and sequence TCR repertoires, to increase sequencing depth and limit assay-specific biases. For each donor, three plates each were used for CD4 naive and CD4 memory, two plates were used for CD8 naive, and one plate was used for CD8 memory. Broader findings and caveats from the paper: Larger estimated clonotype richness was generally found for naive subsets than for memory subsets. Rarefaction of sorted-subset datasets indicated incomplete sequencing despite the large sequencing depth. Sampling was restricted to blood, and TCR repertoires in tissues likely differ from the TCR repertoires found in blood. Compared with non-shared clonotypes, clonotypes shared by all four sorted-subset donors had higher generation probabilities. When several donors were compared, the shared fraction of clonotypes was about 5% for naive CD4, roughly 3.3% for naive CD8, 2% to 2.5% for memory CD4, and 0.4% for memory CD8. Based on pairwise subsampling, the degree of clonotype sharing among donors was expected to be affected by sequencing depth. Because the study included a small number of donors, the genetic and exposure-history diversity represented was limited.

The donors were healthy, HIV-negative adults who had no recently reported acute infections or vaccinations. Every donor was a Caucasian adult residing in Nashville, Tennessee, USA. CD4+ T cells were enriched by magnetic negative selection; naive cells were then positively selected on CD45RA, and the negative fraction formed the memory subset. After blood collection by leukapheresis, PBMCs were isolated using Ficoll-Histopaque density gradient centrifugation and then cryopreserved in the vapor phase of liquid nitrogen. Analytical flow cytometry was used to check the purity and quantity of every magnetically sorted T cell population. From each sorted fraction, genomic DNA was isolated and quantified by UV absorbance on a Nanodrop 2000c. Including cysteine and phenylalanine, the CDR3 has 15 amino acids. The sequence is cut down to CDR3 DNA, 45 bases in frame from base 1. The germline V gene specifies SGHRS as CDR1 and YFSETQ as CDR2. Trimming accounts for 4 bases at V and 5 bases at J, while the number of junction bases matched to no gene is 8.

Using the deep immunoSEQ assay, TCR CDR3 regions were amplified from genomic DNA by multiplex PCR. Extracted genomic DNA from each cell subset was distributed evenly across all wells of several immunoSEQ 96-well plates, and each plate was treated as a replicate. For sorted subsets, approximately 190 ng of genomic DNA, equivalent to around 31,000 T cell genomes, went into each replicate PCR. Purified libraries were quantified with a Qubit 3.0 fluorometer, sized on a Bioanalyzer 2100, and re-quantified with the KAPA Library Quantification kit. Each immunoSEQ 96-well plate was sequenced on its own single-read 150-cycle Illumina NextSeq 550 flow cell. Concerning the study's data processing: The immunoSEQ output contained only junctional sequences without quality scores, so filtering could not match that applied to full-length reads. To assign V/J genes and CDR3, sequences were annotated using PyIR, a Python wrapper for IgBLAST v1.9, with IMGT germline references. Reads with weak V/J assignments (E-value above 1e-6), missing CDR3, stop codons, out-of-frame junctions, or ambiguous translated residues were removed. V3J clonotypes were defined as sequences sharing an identical inferred V gene, J gene, and CDR3 amino acid sequence. Percentage overlap between repertoires was computed as shared unique clonotypes divided by the size of the smaller repertoire. Three approaches were used to assess repertoire richness: RTK rarefaction, the Chao1 estimator, and Recon v2.1 estimates of unobserved clonotypes. OLGA was used to compute generation probabilities for all TCRbeta clonotypes that the gDNA method yielded from a few donors. Sourced from immuneACCESS, this table was stored by TCRdb with only in-frame sequences that have V and J called. A share of the clones is absent; for the studies checked, an unresolved V gene accounts for under half, and the remainder has no known explanation. V, J and clone size reflect that table, while D and trimming were determined from the DNA. For this sample the table gives about 2.4 million clones, of which roughly 93% were detected only once. The top ten clones comprise 0.36% of the sample.

About this clone: Its antigen specificity is not known. The sample holds no much larger clone one base away, and base qualities are not on file.

Specimen: naive CD4+ T cells from PBMCs. What this sample's cell subset or site label stands for: CD45RA+ positively selected. The TCR originated in a young man in good health. Some clones in this sample may be carry-over from other donors' samples. This receptor chain uses TRBV5-1 and TRBJ2-1; the junction holds 8 bases that match TRBD2. The CDR3 reads as follows: CASSPRTSRDNEQFF. The nucleotides are TGCGCCAGCAGCCCAAGGACTAGCAGGGACAATGAGCAGTTCTTC.